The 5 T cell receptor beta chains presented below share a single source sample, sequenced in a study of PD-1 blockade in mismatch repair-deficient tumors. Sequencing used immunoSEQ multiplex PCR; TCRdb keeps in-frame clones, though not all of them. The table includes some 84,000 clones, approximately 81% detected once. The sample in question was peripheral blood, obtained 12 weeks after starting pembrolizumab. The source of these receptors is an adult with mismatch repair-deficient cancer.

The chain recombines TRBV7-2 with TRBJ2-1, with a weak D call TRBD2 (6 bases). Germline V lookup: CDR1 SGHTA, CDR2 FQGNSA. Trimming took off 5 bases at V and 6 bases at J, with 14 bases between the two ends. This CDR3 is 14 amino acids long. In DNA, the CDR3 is TGTGCCAGCAGCCCCGGAGGGGCGGGCAATGAGCAGTTCTTC. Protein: CASSPGGAGNEQFF.

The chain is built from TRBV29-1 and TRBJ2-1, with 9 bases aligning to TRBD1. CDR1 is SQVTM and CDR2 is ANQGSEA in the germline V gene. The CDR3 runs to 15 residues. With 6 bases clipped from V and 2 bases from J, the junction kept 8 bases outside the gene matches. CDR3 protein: CSVEGTGSTYNEQFF. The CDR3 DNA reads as TGCAGCGTAGAGGGGACAGGGTCAACCTACAATGAGCAGTTCTTC.

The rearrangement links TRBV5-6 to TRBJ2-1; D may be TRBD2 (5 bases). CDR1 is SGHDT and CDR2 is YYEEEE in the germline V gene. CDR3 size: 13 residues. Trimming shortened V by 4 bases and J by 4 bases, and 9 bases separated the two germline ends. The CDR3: CASSRTRYNEQFF. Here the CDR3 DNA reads TGTGCCAGCAGCAGGACTCGGTACAATGAGCAGTTCTTC. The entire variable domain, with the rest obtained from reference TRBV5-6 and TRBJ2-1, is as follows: DAGVTQSPTHLIKTRGQQVTLRCSPKSGHDTVSWYQQALGQGPQFIFQYYEEEERQRGNFPDRFSGHQFPNYSSELNVNALLLGDSALYLCASSRTRYNEQFFGPGTRLTVL.

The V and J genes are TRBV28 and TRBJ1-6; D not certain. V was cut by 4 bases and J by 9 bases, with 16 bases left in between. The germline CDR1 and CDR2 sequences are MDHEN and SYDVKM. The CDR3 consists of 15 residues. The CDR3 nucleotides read TGTGCCAGCAGTTCCCCTATGGCCCAGACTTCACCCCTCCACTTT. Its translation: CASSSPMAQTSPLHF.

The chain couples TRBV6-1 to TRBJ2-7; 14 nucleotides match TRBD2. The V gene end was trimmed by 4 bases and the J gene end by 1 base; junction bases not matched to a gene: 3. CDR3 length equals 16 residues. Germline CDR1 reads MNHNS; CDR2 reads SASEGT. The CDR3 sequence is CASSGGLAGGSYEQYF. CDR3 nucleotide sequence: TGTGCCAGCAGTGGCGGACTAGCGGGAGGTTCCTACGAGCAGTACTTC.